This T cell receptor beta chain was identified during a study of Graves' ophthalmopathy and Graves' hyperthyroidism. This clonotype was seen only a few times. One end of the junction fails to match germline, which may point to a read error. TCR beta CDR3 amplification used RNA transcripts. The library came from an HTBI-primed first-round RT-PCR and a second-round multiplex PCR. TCRdb re-called the multiplex PCR reads through MiXCR, storing one row per CDR3 protein. The data contain some 360,000 distinct CDR3 sequences, approximately 18% of them singletons. Germline values: CDR1 SQVTM, CDR2 ANQGSEA. The CDR3 sequence is 15 residues long. From fresh peripheral blood, about 10 ml in volume, the PBMCs were obtained.

The chain employs TRBV29-1 and TRBJ2-4, with D possibly being TRBD1 or TRBD2 (5 bases each). Specimen: peripheral blood. The clonotype comes from an adult woman with stable Graves' hyperthyroidism. The CDR3 coding sequence is TGCAGCGTTGAAGATCTCAGGGACCCCAAAAACATTAAGTACTTC. As protein: CSVEDLRDPKNIKYF.